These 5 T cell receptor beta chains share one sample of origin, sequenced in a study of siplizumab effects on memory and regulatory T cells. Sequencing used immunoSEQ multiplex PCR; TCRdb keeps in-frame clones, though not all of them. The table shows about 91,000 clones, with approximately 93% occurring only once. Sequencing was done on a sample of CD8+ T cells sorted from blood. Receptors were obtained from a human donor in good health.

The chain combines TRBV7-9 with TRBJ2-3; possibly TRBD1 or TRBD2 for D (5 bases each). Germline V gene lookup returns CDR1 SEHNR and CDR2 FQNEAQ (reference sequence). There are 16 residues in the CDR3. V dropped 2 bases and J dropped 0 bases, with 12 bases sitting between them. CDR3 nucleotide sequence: TGTGCCAGCAGCTTATGGGGCGGGCCTAGCACAGATACGCAGTATTTT. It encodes CASSLWGGPSTDTQYF. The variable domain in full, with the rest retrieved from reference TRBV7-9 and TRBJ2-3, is DTGVSQNPRHKITKRGQNVTFRCDPISEHNRLYWYRQTLGQGPEFLTYFQNEAQLEKSRLLSDRFSAERPKGSFSTLEIQRTEQGDSAMYLCASSLWGGPSTDTQYFGPGTRLTVL.

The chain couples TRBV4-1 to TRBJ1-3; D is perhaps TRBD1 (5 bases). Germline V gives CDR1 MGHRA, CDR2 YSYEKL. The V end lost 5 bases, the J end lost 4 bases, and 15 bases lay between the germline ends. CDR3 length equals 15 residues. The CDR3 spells CASSFSDGAGNTIYF. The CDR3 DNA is TGCGCCAGCAGCTTCTCGGACGGGGCGGGAAACACCATATATTTT.

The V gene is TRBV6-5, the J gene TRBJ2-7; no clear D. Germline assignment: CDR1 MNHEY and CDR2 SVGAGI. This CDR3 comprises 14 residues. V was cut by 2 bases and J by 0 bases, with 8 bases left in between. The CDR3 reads CASSYGPSSYEQYF. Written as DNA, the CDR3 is TGTGCCAGCAGTTACGGGCCTAGCTCCTACGAGCAGTACTTC.

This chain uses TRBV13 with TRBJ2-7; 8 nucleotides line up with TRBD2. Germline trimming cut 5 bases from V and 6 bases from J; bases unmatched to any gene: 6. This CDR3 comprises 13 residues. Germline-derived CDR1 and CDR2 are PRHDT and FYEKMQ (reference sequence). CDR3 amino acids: CASSIGLAAEQYF. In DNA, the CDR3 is TGTGCCAGCAGCATCGGACTAGCTGCCGAGCAGTACTTC.

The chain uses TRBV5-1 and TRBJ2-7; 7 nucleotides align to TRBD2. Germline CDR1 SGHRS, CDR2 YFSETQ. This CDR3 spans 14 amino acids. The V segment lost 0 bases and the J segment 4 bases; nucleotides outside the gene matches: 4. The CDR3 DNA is TGCGCCAGCAGCTTGGATCCGGGACTATACGAGCAGTACTTC. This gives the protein CASSLDPGLYEQYF.